This T cell receptor (beta chain) is drawn from a study of T cell responses to AZD1222 COVID-19 vaccine. The study's findings and limits: Nearly half of spike-specific TCRs reportedly target unmutated variant regions.

As for this clone: Antigen unknown.

The CDR3 is 14 amino acids. Trimming stripped 0 bases from V and 4 bases from J, with 6 bases between. Germline V lookup: CDR1 MNHEY, CDR2 SVGAGI. The repertoire was sequenced with immunoSEQ multiplex PCR; TCRdb's copy has only in-frame clones and lacks some. Of around 100,000 clones detected, just over 85% appear once; the ten largest clones hold about 6%. The rearrangement links TRBV6-5 to TRBJ2-2; the D is unclear. The sequencing used peripheral blood, collected on day 0 of AZD1222 vaccination. This TCR was sampled from an adult in good health. CDR3 amino acids: CASSYSRITGELFF. DNA for the CDR3: TGTGCCAGCAGTTACTCGCGGATCACCGGGGAGCTGTTTTTT.